The 27 T cell receptor beta chains given below trace back to one sample, sequenced in a study of cytotoxic CD8 clonotypes in ibrutinib-treated CLL. The assay was immunoSEQ multiplex PCR, and TCRdb's table has in-frame clones only and misses some. Seen here are 53,000 or so clones, 54% observed once, and the top ten hold 20% to 30%. The specimen was PBMCs, collected at disease progression, from a patient treated with ibrutinib. Receptors originate from a human donor with chronic lymphocytic leukemia.

This clone was seen more than once but under ten times. The genes are TRBV6-5 and TRBJ2-7, with D unclear. In germline, CDR1 is MNHEY, CDR2 SVGAGI. This CDR3 is 11 amino acids long. The V and J ends lost 1 base and 9 bases respectively, with 7 bases between them. CDR3 in amino acids: CASSYLGWQYF. The CDR3 nucleotides are TGTGCCAGCAGTTACTTGGGGTGGCAGTACTTC.

This clone was observed a single time. J is TRBJ1-2 and V is TRBV11-2, with a tentative D call TRBD1 (5 bases). V lost 1 base and J lost 8, with 11 bases in between. CDR1 and CDR2 (germline): SGHAT, FQNNGV. CDR3 length equals 13 residues. For the CDR3, the DNA is TGTGCCAGCAGCTTAGGGGGACCGAGGGGCTACACCTTC. Encoded protein: CASSLGGPRGYTF.

This clone was seen at least ten times. J is TRBJ1-3 and V is TRBV6-1, with 7 bases lining up with TRBD1. V shed 3 bases and J 4 bases; nucleotides not matched to a gene: 9. Germline CDR1 and CDR2: MNHNS and SASEGT. The CDR3 is made up of 16 amino acids. The CDR3 protein is CASSDSPPGQGNTIYF. In DNA form, the CDR3 reads TGTGCCAGCAGTGATTCACCTCCGGGACAGGGAAACACCATATATTTT.

This clone was seen a handful of times. The V and J genes are TRBV5-4 and TRBJ2-7; no clear D. Trimming cost V 3 bases and J 4 bases, with 26 bases left between them. The CDR3 spans 18 residues. Germline lookup yields CDR1 SGHNT and CDR2 YYREEE (reference sequence). DNA for the CDR3: TGTGCCAGCAGCTCGTTAAAGACGACTGGAATAGGTAGTTACGAGCAGTACTTC. It specifies CASSSLKTTGIGSYEQYF. The full variable domain, rest sourced from reference TRBV5-4 and TRBJ2-7, is ETGVTQSPTHLIKTRGQQVTLRCSSQSGHNTVSWYQQALGQGPQFIFQYYREEENGRGNFPPRFSGLQFPNYSSELNVNALELDDSALYLCASSSLKTTGIGSYEQYFGPGTRLTVT.

This sequence joins TRBV6-5 and TRBJ1-2; 8 bases align to TRBD1. The CDR3 totals 15 residues. The germline V gene has CDR1 MNHEY and CDR2 SVGAGI. V lost 0 bases, J lost 4 bases, and 4 bases stayed unmatched. The DNA of the CDR3 is TGTGCCAGCAGTTACTCACACAGGGGGTCCTATGGCTACACCTTC. Translation: CASSYSHRGSYGYTF.

The chain links TRBV6-1 to TRBJ2-5; either TRBD1 or TRBD2 may fit D (5 bases each). V gave up 7 bases and J gave up 2 bases, with 14 bases separating them. CDR3 length: 14 amino acids. CDR1 and CDR2 (germline): MNHNS, SASEGT. Here the CDR3 reads CASTWGTAQETQYF. CDR3 DNA sequence: TGTGCCAGCACTTGGGGGACGGCACAAGAGACCCAGTACTTC.

DNA for the CDR3: TGTGCCAGCAGCGTAGGTATTGGGGCGGTATACAATGAGCAGTTCTTC. This sequence encodes CASSVGIGAVYNEQFF. The J gene is TRBJ2-1, the V gene TRBV9; TRBD1 is a possible D gene (5 bases). V lost 0 bases, J lost 4 bases, and 14 bases lay in between. Germline CDR1 SGDLS, CDR2 YYNGEE. The CDR3 sequence is 16 residues long.

V is TRBV5-1 and J is TRBJ2-2; D is undetermined. This CDR3 has 14 amino acids. The germline V gene encodes CDR1 SGHRS and CDR2 YFSETQ. Deletions cut 0 bases from V and 1 base from J, with 4 bases between. The CDR3 DNA reads as TGCGCCAGCAGCTTGGAGGGGAACACCGGGGAGCTGTTTTTT. Its translation: CASSLEGNTGELFF.

This clone was observed once. This sequence joins TRBV10-3 and TRBJ2-3; 7 positions agree with TRBD2. Germline V CDR1 and CDR2: ENHRY, SYGVKD. The V and J ends lost 6 bases and 3 bases, in that order; junction bases with no gene match: 3. This CDR3 contains 13 residues. This CDR3 is CAIRGEGTDTQYF. The DNA for the CDR3 is TGTGCCATCAGGGGGGAGGGGACAGATACGCAGTATTTT.

This rearrangement joins TRBV19 to TRBJ1-2; D unclear. The germline V and J ends were trimmed by 4 bases and 2 bases, with 20 bases remaining between them. Germline V gene lookup returns CDR1 LNHDA and CDR2 SQIVND (reference sequence). This CDR3 spans 17 amino acids. The CDR3 region is CASSTTETSKVNYGYTF. CDR3 nucleotide sequence: TGTGCCAGTAGTACGACGGAGACATCCAAAGTCAACTATGGCTACACCTTC.

This clone has more than one count but fewer than ten. The chain joins TRBV2 to TRBJ2-7; TRBD1 matches 8 bases. Germline assignment: CDR1 SNHLY and CDR2 FYNNEI. The junction had 12 bases not matched to a gene; V was cut back by 11 bases and J by 3 bases. The CDR3 consists of 14 residues. The CDR3 bases are TGTGCCGCCAGCACCGGACAGGGTGGCTACGAGCAGTACTTC. Protein: CAASTGQGGYEQYF.

The V gene is TRBV4-1, the J gene TRBJ2-1, with D hard to call. The germline V gene encodes CDR1 MGHRA and CDR2 YSYEKL. V shed 0 bases and J shed 8 bases, with 8 bases lying between them. The length of the CDR3 is 13 residues. Here the CDR3 DNA reads TGCGCCAGCAGCCAAGAACTCCGCTATGAGCAGTTCTTC. Translation: CASSQELRYEQFF.

The rearrangement joins TRBV6-5 to TRBJ1-2; D remains unclear. V lost 0 bases to trimming and J lost 8 bases, with 7 bases between them. In germline, CDR1 is MNHEY, CDR2 SVGAGI. The CDR3 runs to 12 residues. This chain's CDR3 is CASSYSGEGYTF. The CDR3 DNA follows: TGTGCCAGCAGTTACTCTGGGGAAGGCTACACCTTC.

This chain links TRBV7-2 with TRBJ1-4, with D unclear. This CDR3 is built from 13 residues. Germline V gene lookup returns CDR1 SGHTA and CDR2 FQGNSA. Trimming cost V 5 bases and J 6 bases, with 10 bases left between them. The DNA of the CDR3 is TGTGCCAGCAGCACATCGGCCTATGAAAAACTGTTTTTT. This translates into CASSTSAYEKLFF. Variable domain in full (rest from reference TRBV7-2 and TRBJ1-4): GAGVSQSPSNKVTEKGKDVELRCDPISGHTALYWYRQSLGQGLEFLIYFQGNSAPDKSGLPSDRFSAERTGGSVSTLTIQRTQQEDSAVYLCASSTSAYEKLFFGSGTQLSVL.

The chain uses TRBV6-8 and TRBJ1-4; a weak D match, TRBD1 (6 bases). Germline V gene data show CDR1 as MNHGY and CDR2 as SAAAGT. Trimming removed 6 bases at V and 5 bases at J, with 19 bases between. This CDR3 contains 16 residues. The DNA for the CDR3 is TGTGCCAGCAGCCCAATTCGTCAGGGGTTGAATGAAAAACTGTTTTTT. It is translated as CASSPIRQGLNEKLFF.

The chain recombines TRBV10-3 with TRBJ1-6; unclear D gene. The CDR3 is made up of 13 amino acids. CDR1 is ENHRY and CDR2 is SYGVKD in the germline V gene. V was shortened by 3 bases and J by 7 bases, with 7 bases between the two germline ends. CDR3 loop: CAISDLTNSPLHF. CDR3 bases: TGTGCCATCAGTGACTTAACAAATTCACCCCTCCACTTT.

This clone has more than one count but fewer than ten. At one end the junction does not follow the germline gene, possibly because of a read error. The chain combines TRBV2 with TRBJ1-5; 10 bases are shared with TRBD1. Germline CDR1 and CDR2: SNHLY and FYNNEI. CDR3 length: 14 residues. CDR3 sequence: CASREGQGDQPQHF. The CDR3 coding sequence is TGTGCCAGCAGGGAAGGACAGGGGGATCAGCCCCAGCATTTT.

This clone occurred a few times. The V gene is TRBV28, the J gene TRBJ1-3; TRBD1 might be the D (6 bases). The CDR3 sequence is 13 residues long. Per the germline V gene, CDR1 is MDHEN and CDR2 is SYDVKM. V lost 8 bases, J lost 4 bases, and 12 bases lay in between. CDR3 nucleotide sequence: TGTGCCAGCGGTACAGGGTCCGGAAACACCATATATTTT. It specifies CASGTGSGNTIYF.

The rearrangement joins TRBV7-2 to TRBJ2-5, with 8 bases fitting TRBD1. This CDR3 has 16 residues. Trimming removed 2 bases from V and 1 base from J; junction bases left unmatched: 6. Germline V gene sequence: CDR1 SGHTA, CDR2 FQGNSA. The CDR3 sequence is CASSLTTGTGQETQYF. The CDR3 region has the DNA TGTGCCAGCAGCTTAACCACCGGGACAGGCCAAGAGACCCAGTACTTC.

This clone was counted a few times. Compared with germline, one end of the junction differs, possibly owing to a read error. The chain uses TRBV7-7 and TRBJ2-1; TRBD1 matches at 10 bases. Germline V gene sequence: CDR1 SSHAT, CDR2 FNYEAQ (reference sequence). The CDR3 extends over 15 amino acids. The CDR3 nucleotides read TGTGCTAGCAGCGGCGGGACAGGGGTTCGGAATGAGCAGTTCTTC. Protein sequence: CASSGGTGVRNEQFF.

V is TRBV5-5 and J is TRBJ1-1, with 9 nucleotides matching TRBD1. The junction had 4 bases not matched to a gene; V was cut back by 0 bases and J by 4 bases. From germline, CDR1 is SGHKS and CDR2 YYEKEE (reference sequence). The CDR3 has 15 residues. The CDR3 region has the DNA TGTGCCAGCAGCTTGGACAGGGGGCTGGGCACTGAAGCTTTCTTT. Protein sequence: CASSLDRGLGTEAFF.

The sample holds a few counts of this clone. The chain combines TRBV5-1 with TRBJ2-3; D unclear. Germline V CDR1 and CDR2: SGHRS, YFSETQ. The CDR3 spans 12 residues. Trimming stripped 4 bases from V and 0 bases from J, with 3 bases between. The CDR3 coding sequence is TGCGCCAGCAGCCCGAGCACAGATACGCAGTATTTT. Translation gives CASSPSTDTQYF.

The rearrangement joins TRBV11-3 to TRBJ1-2; 9 bases line up with TRBD1. The CDR3 consists of 15 residues. From germline, CDR1 is SGHNT and CDR2 YENEEA. J gave up 1 base and V 5 bases, and 5 bases lay outside the gene matches. The CDR3 DNA reads as TGTGCCAGCAGCGAACCGGGACAGGGTAACTATGGCTACACCTTC. Its translation is CASSEPGQGNYGYTF.

The chain uses TRBV9 and TRBJ1-5; no reliable D call. CDR3 length: 15 amino acids. Germline loops: CDR1 SGDLS, CDR2 YYNGEE. Trimming left V 3 bases short and J 2 bases short, with 12 bases between. CDR3 sequence: CASSASFSGNQPQHF. The DNA of the CDR3 is TGTGCCAGCAGCGCCAGTTTCTCTGGCAATCAGCCCCAGCATTTT.

The chain employs TRBV30 and TRBJ1-2, with D perhaps TRBD1 (5 bases). CDR1 is GTSNPN and CDR2 is SVGIG in the germline V gene (reference sequence). This CDR3 has 14 amino acids. Trimming cost V 1 base and J 6 bases, with 15 bases left between them. Here the CDR3 DNA reads TGTGCCTGGAGTGAGGGGCAACCCGGGGATGGCTACACCTTC. Amino acids: CAWSEGQPGDGYTF.

The genes are TRBV7-2 and TRBJ1-5, with a tentative D call TRBD1 (6 bases). Germline V gives CDR1 SGHTA, CDR2 FQGNSA. The CDR3 length is 14 residues. V was shortened by 1 base and J by 9 bases, with 13 bases between the two germline ends. CDR3 bases: TGTGCCAGCAGCTTAGATTGGGGGGGCAGGCCCCAGCATTTT. Encoded protein: CASSLDWGGRPQHF.

The chain couples TRBV6-4 to TRBJ2-6; 7 bases align to TRBD1. Germline V gives CDR1 MRHNA, CDR2 SNTAGT. The CDR3 runs 15 residues. The V and J ends lost 6 bases and 3 bases, in that order; junction bases with no gene match: 5. Here the CDR3 DNA reads TGTGCCAGCAGCCAAGACAGGGTTGGGGCCAACGTCCTGACTTTC. Protein sequence: CASSQDRVGANVLTF.